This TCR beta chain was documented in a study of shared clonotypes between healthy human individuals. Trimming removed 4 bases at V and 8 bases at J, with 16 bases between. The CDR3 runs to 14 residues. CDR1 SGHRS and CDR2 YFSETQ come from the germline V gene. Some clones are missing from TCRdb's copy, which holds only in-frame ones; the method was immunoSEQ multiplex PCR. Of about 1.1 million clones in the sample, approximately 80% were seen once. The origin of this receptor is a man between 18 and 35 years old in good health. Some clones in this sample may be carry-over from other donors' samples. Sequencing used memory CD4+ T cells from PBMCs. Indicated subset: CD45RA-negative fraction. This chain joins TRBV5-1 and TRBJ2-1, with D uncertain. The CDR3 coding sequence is TGCGCCAGCAGCCCCTCCTTGGGCCGCGATGAGCAGTTCTTC. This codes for CASSPSLGRDEQFF.